Listed here are 25 T cell receptor beta chains from one sample, sequenced in a study of graft-versus-host responses after intestinal transplantation. Some clones are missing from TCRdb's copy, which holds only in-frame ones; the method was immunoSEQ multiplex PCR. Seen here are 60,000 to 75,000 clones, roughly nine tenths observed once, and the top ten hold just under 2.5%. No antigen has been assigned to these receptors. The specimen comprised unstimulated CD8+ T cells sorted from spleen or lymph node cells, sampled before intestinal transplant. The receptor set was obtained from a human donor who received an intestinal transplant.

This chain joins TRBV5-6 and TRBJ2-2; 9 bases are shared with TRBD2. This CDR3 comprises 16 residues. Germline loops: CDR1 SGHDT, CDR2 YYEEEE. J gave up 1 base and V 2 bases, and 3 bases lay outside the gene matches. The CDR3 nucleotides are TGTGCCAGCAGCTTAGGACTAGCGAGGAACACCGGGGAGCTGTTTTTT. Translated, it gives CASSLGLARNTGELFF.

The chain employs TRBV28 and TRBJ2-1; TRBD2 matches 12 bases. Unmatched junction bases numbered 10, after V lost 0 bases and J lost 7 bases. Looked up from germline, CDR1 is MDHEN and CDR2 is SYDVKM. CDR3 size: 18 residues. The CDR3 DNA follows: TGTGCCAGCAGTTTATGGCTAGCGGGAGGGCCCTTTTGGAATGAGCAGTTCTTC. Its protein is CASSLWLAGGPFWNEQFF.

This clone turned up a few times. The chain is built from TRBV19 and TRBJ2-7, with 10 bases identical to TRBD1. V was pared by 5 bases and J by 3 bases, with 4 bases of the junction left unmatched. Germline V gene lookup returns CDR1 LNHDA and CDR2 SQIVND (reference sequence). The CDR3 consists of 14 residues. CDR3 loop: CASSPGTGDYEQYF. CDR3 sequence (DNA): TGTGCCAGTAGTCCCGGGACAGGGGACTACGAGCAGTACTTC.

The chain links TRBV7-9 to TRBJ1-2; 8 bases agree with TRBD1. Germline-derived CDR1 and CDR2 are SEHNR and FQNEAQ (reference sequence). The CDR3 consists of 15 residues. The ends lost 5 bases at V and 5 bases at J; junction bases unmatched: 10. For the CDR3, the DNA is TGTGCCAGCAGCCCCCCCAGGGGGCTGAAGTATGGCTACACCTTC. Encoded protein: CASSPPRGLKYGYTF.

The genes are TRBV29-1 and TRBJ1-2; D is perhaps TRBD1 (6 bases). The CDR3 length is 12 residues. Trimming removed 1 base at V and 7 bases at J, with 10 bases between. In germline, CDR1 is SQVTM, CDR2 ANQGSEA. DNA of the CDR3: TGCAGCGTTGAAGGACAGGATGGTGGCTACACCTTC. This gives the protein CSVEGQDGGYTF.

The chain links TRBV4-1 to TRBJ2-7; 8 positions agree with TRBD2. V was pared by 4 bases and J by 4 bases, with 6 bases of the junction left unmatched. CDR3 length: 14 residues. Germline V gives CDR1 MGHRA, CDR2 YSYEKL. CDR3 protein: CASSLVAGSYEQYF. The CDR3 nucleotides read TGCGCCAGCAGCCTAGTAGCGGGAAGTTACGAGCAGTACTTC.

The chain links TRBV29-1 to TRBJ1-2, with D unresolved. This CDR3 spans 12 amino acids. Germline V lookup: CDR1 SQVTM, CDR2 ANQGSEA. The V gene lost 2 bases and the J gene lost 6 bases, with 10 bases spanning the gap. The CDR3 region has the DNA TGCAGCGTTGAATCCGGGAGTAATGGCTACACCTTC. This encodes CSVESGSNGYTF.

The genes are TRBV10-1 and TRBJ1-2; D is undetermined. Trimming took 2 bases from V and 2 from J, leaving 9 bases between them. The CDR3 totals 14 residues. CDR1 and CDR2 from the germline V gene are WNHNN and SYGVQD (reference sequence). The CDR3 protein is CASSEGSLNYGYTF. CDR3 nucleotides: TGCGCCAGCAGTGAGGGCAGTTTGAACTATGGCTACACCTTC.

About this clone: The conserved closing phenylalanine or tryptophan is absent in this CDR3, likely reflecting a read error. Because the CDR3's place on the DNA is in doubt, the DNA is left out and the CDR3 is given as listed by TCRdb. This chain joins TRBV5-1 and TRBJ1-4; whether TRBD1, the table's D call, matches the DNA was not checked. From germline, CDR1 is SGHRS and CDR2 YFSETQ. The CDR3 is 15 amino acids in total, end residues counted. The CDR3 sequence: CASSTLHRGSVAYGG.

This chain joins TRBV19 and TRBJ1-1; perhaps TRBD1 as D (5 bases). V lost 5 bases to trimming and J lost 1 base, with 17 bases between them. The CDR3 has 16 residues. CDR1 and CDR2 from the germline V gene are LNHDA and SQIVND (reference sequence). The CDR3 DNA is TGTGCCAGTAGTTCTCCAAACCAGGGCGAGAACACTGAAGCTTTCTTT. This translates into CASSSPNQGENTEAFF.

This chain links TRBV12-5 with TRBJ2-3; 7 bases map to TRBD2. The length of the CDR3 is 16 residues. The trim removed 1 base at V and 9 bases at J, leaving 13 bases unmatched. CDR1 LGHNT and CDR2 FRNRAP come from the germline V gene. The CDR3 DNA reads TGTGCTAGTGGTTTGGATCCTTGGGGGGGAGCAGGGACGCAGTATTTT. It specifies CASGLDPWGGAGTQYF. Drawing the rest from reference TRBV12-5 and TRBJ2-3, the complete variable domain is DARVTQTPRHKVTEMGQEVTMRCQPILGHNTVFWYRQTMMQGLELLAYFRNRAPLDDSGMPKDRFSAEMPDATLATLKIQPSEPRDSAVYFCASGLDPWGGAGTQYFGPGTRLTVL.

V usage is TRBV13 and J usage is TRBJ2-7; TRBD1 agrees at 8 bases. The ends lost 3 bases at V and 0 bases at J; junction bases unmatched: 4. The germline gives CDR1 PRHDT, CDR2 FYEKMQ (reference sequence). The CDR3 is made up of 15 amino acids. The CDR3 region is CASSFQGAGSYEQYF. For the CDR3, the DNA is TGTGCCAGCAGCTTCCAGGGGGCCGGCTCCTACGAGCAGTACTTC.

The V gene is TRBV6-5, the J gene TRBJ2-2; TRBD2 matches at 7 bases. The germline V gene has CDR1 MNHEY and CDR2 SVGAGI. The CDR3 runs to 13 residues. V lost 6 bases and J lost 7; bases outside the gene matches: 5. The CDR3 DNA is TGTGCCAGCAGCCGCACTAGCGACGGGGAGCTGTTTTTT. This translates into CASSRTSDGELFF.

V and J are TRBV5-4 and TRBJ2-1, with D unclear. V lost 4 bases and J lost 6, with 20 bases in between. Germline V CDR1 and CDR2: SGHNT, YYREEE (reference sequence). This CDR3 is 16 amino acids long. CDR3 in amino acids: CASSTLTQTFTNEQFF. The CDR3 region has the DNA TGTGCCAGCAGCACGCTGACACAAACCTTCACCAATGAGCAGTTCTTC.

J is TRBJ1-5 and V is TRBV29-1; maybe TRBD1 (6 bases). V gave up 4 bases and J gave up 6 bases, with 16 bases separating them. Germline CDR1 is SQVTM and CDR2 is ANQGSEA. The CDR3 covers 14 residues. Here the CDR3 reads CSVAIQGEGQPQHF. The CDR3 DNA reads as TGCAGCGTTGCAATACAGGGAGAGGGTCAGCCCCAGCATTTT.

V is TRBV6-5 and J is TRBJ1-6; 7 positions match TRBD1. Germline V CDR1 and CDR2: MNHEY, SVGAGI. Unmatched junction bases numbered 4, after V lost 4 bases and J lost 4 bases. The length of the CDR3 is 15 residues. The CDR3 protein is CASSSQGTYNSPLHF. The CDR3 nucleotides read TGTGCCAGCAGTTCACAGGGGACGTATAATTCACCCCTCCACTTT.

The chain has TRBV6-1 and TRBJ2-7; 9 bases are a match to TRBD2. Trimming at V came to 8 bases and at J to 0 bases, leaving 5 bases not matched to a gene. There are 14 residues in the CDR3. Germline CDR1 is MNHNS and CDR2 is SASEGT. CDR3 sequence reads: CASAAGGFSYEQYF. CDR3 DNA sequence: TGTGCCAGCGCAGCGGGGGGATTCTCCTACGAGCAGTACTTC.

This clone was found once. The V and J genes are TRBV6-8 and TRBJ1-5; 8 bases are shared with TRBD1. The CDR3 has 16 amino acids. CDR1 and CDR2 from the germline V gene are MNHGY and SAAAGT. Trimming cost V 2 bases and J 7 bases; bases outside gene matches: 10. The CDR3 loop reads CASSYPLTGEPQPQHF. DNA for the CDR3: TGTGCCAGCAGTTACCCCTTGACAGGGGAGCCACAGCCCCAGCATTTT.

V and J are TRBV19 and TRBJ2-1, with 13 bases lining up with TRBD2. Germline values: CDR1 LNHDA, CDR2 SQIVND (reference sequence). V lost 3 bases to trimming and J lost 4 bases; unmatched junction nucleotides: 12. CDR3 length: 19 amino acids. As DNA, the CDR3 is TGTGCCAGTAGTATCGTTTGGACTAGCGGGGGAGGTGATTACAATGAGCAGTTCTTC. Its translation: CASSIVWTSGGGDYNEQFF.

This clone was observed once. The gene calls are TRBV7-6 and TRBJ2-1, with 9 positions matching TRBD2. The CDR3 extends over 19 amino acids. J was trimmed by 0 bases and V by 2 bases; bases with no gene match: 11. Germline values: CDR1 SGHVS, CDR2 FNYEAQ. The CDR3 sequence: CASSLYTSGYKSSYNEQFF. The CDR3 region has the DNA TGTGCCAGCAGCTTATACACTAGCGGGTACAAGAGCTCCTACAATGAGCAGTTCTTC.

The genes are TRBV29-1 and TRBJ2-7; 7 bases match TRBD1. Germline loops: CDR1 SQVTM, CDR2 ANQGSEA. The CDR3 runs 13 residues. J was trimmed by 1 base and V by 4 bases; bases with no gene match: 4. Here the CDR3 reads CSVAGGDSYEQYF. CDR3 DNA: TGCAGCGTTGCAGGGGGTGATTCCTACGAGCAGTACTTC.

V gene TRBV4-2 combines with J gene TRBJ2-1, with 7 bases identical to TRBD2. This CDR3 spans 17 amino acids. Germline assignment: CDR1 LGHNA and CDR2 YNFKEQ. V shed 1 base, J shed 4 bases, and the junction held 10 bases outside the gene matches. CDR3 protein: CASSQVGWLAAYNEQFF. CDR3 DNA sequence: TGTGCCAGCAGCCAAGTGGGATGGCTAGCGGCTTACAATGAGCAGTTCTTC.

The chain links TRBV4-1 to TRBJ2-1, with D perhaps TRBD2 (6 bases). The CDR3 loop spans 16 amino acids. Germline CDR1 reads MGHRA; CDR2 reads YSYEKL. V lost 0 bases, J lost 7 bases, and 16 bases lay in between. The CDR3 DNA sequence: TGCGCCAGCAGCCAAGATTTTTCGGAGGGGTGGAATGAGCAGTTCTTC. Amino acid sequence: CASSQDFSEGWNEQFF.

The chain is built from TRBV7-9 and TRBJ1-1, with D unresolved. Germline V gives CDR1 SEHNR, CDR2 FQNEAQ (reference sequence). This CDR3 region has 12 residues. Trimming pared 3 bases from V and 1 base from J, leaving 3 bases between. CDR3: CASSFRNTEAFF. The CDR3 region has the DNA TGTGCCAGCAGCTTCAGGAACACTGAAGCTTTCTTT. Full variable domain (missing parts from reference TRBV7-9 and TRBJ1-1): DTGVSQNPRHKITKRGQNVTFRCDPISEHNRLYWYRQTLGQGPEFLTYFQNEAQLEKSRLLSDRFSAERPKGSFSTLEIQRTEQGDSAMYLCASSFRNTEAFFGQGTRLTVV.

The CDR3 nucleotides read TGTGCCAGCAGCCACACCGGGACTTTCCTAGCGGGGTCCTCCCGGGAGCTGTTTTTT. Translating gives CASSHTGTFLAGSSRELFF. The genes are TRBV4-2 and TRBJ2-2; 9 nucleotides match TRBD2. V lost 3 bases, J lost 9 bases, and 20 bases stayed unmatched. There are 19 residues in the CDR3. Germline assignment: CDR1 LGHNA and CDR2 YNFKEQ.